This entry concerns a single TCR beta chain. Compared with germline, one end of the junction differs, possibly owing to a read error. This sample was taken from a study of T cell responses to AZD1222 COVID-19 vaccine. The table came from immunoSEQ multiplex PCR; TCRdb's copy has only in-frame clones and leaves some out. The profile shows 120,000 to 150,000 clones, 85% to 90% of them singletons. The CDR3 totals 13 residues. V gene TRBV12-3 or TRBV12-4 combines with J gene TRBJ1-2, with 7 bases lining up with TRBD1. The sequence was collected from an adult who received the AZD1222 COVID-19 vaccine. The sequencing used peripheral blood, collected 28 days after the second AZD1222 dose. CDR3 residues: CTSIMNRGYGYTF. The CDR3 DNA reads as TGTACCAGCATTATGAACAGGGGCTATGGCTACACCTTC.